The rows below give T cell receptor beta chains drawn from one sample of a study of T-cell reconstitution after alpha-beta-depleted transplantation in children. One entry per CDR3 protein results from TCRdb running MiXCR on the PCR reads. The sample carries 450,000 to 600,000 distinct CDR3 sequences, 13% recorded once. Here the sequenced sample was PBMCs, mostly from graft donor cells, taken 360 days after TCRalphabeta/CD19-depleted stem cell transplant. The receptors originated from a male patient aged 10-17 years who had a stem cell transplant for acute myeloid leukemia, so the T cells may come from the graft donor. CDR3s include the opening cysteine and the closing phenylalanine or tryptophan. A D gene is named only where the DNA matches it firmly. A clone size is listed for some rows: how often the clone was seen (once, few, many), or a class if it is expanded.

D: -; J: TRBJ2-7; length: 14; size: few; V: TRBV25-1; CDR3: CASSAFMQAGEQYF; DNA: TGTGCCAGCAGTGCCTTCATGCAAGCGGGTGAGCAGTACTTC
D: TRBD1; J: TRBJ2-3; length: 16; size: many; V: TRBV24-1; CDR3: CATSVPWTGGTDTQYF; DNA: TGTGCCACCAGTGTCCCTTGGACAGGGGGAACAGATACGCAGTATTTT
D: -; J: TRBJ2-7; length: 17; size: few; V: TRBV5-1; CDR3: CASSQQGTSIFSYEQYF; DNA: TGCGCCAGCAGCCAACAGGGAACGTCCATATTCTCCTACGAGCAGTACTTC
D: -; J: TRBJ1-5; length: 13; size: -; V: TRBV12-3/TRBV12-4; CDR3: CASGSTEAWPQHF; DNA: TGTGCCAGCGGATCGACGGAAGCATGGCCCCAGCATTTT
D: TRBD1; J: TRBJ2-3; length: 13; size: -; V: TRBV6-1; CDR3: CASTRGQGDTQYF; DNA: TGTGCCAGCACCAGGGGGCAAGGGGATACGCAGTATTTT
D: -; J: TRBJ2-3; length: 16; size: few; V: TRBV5-1; CDR3: CASSLGSASGTDTQYF; DNA: TGCGCCAGCAGCTTGGGATCGGCTAGCGGCACAGATACGCAGTATTTT
D: -; J: TRBJ1-1; length: 14; size: -; V: TRBV29-1; CDR3: CSVASTGSSTEAFF; DNA: TGCAGCGTTGCTTCGACGGGCTCGAGCACTGAAGCTTTCTTT
D: -; J: TRBJ2-1; length: 15; size: -; V: TRBV29-1; CDR3: CSVVGHRSSYNEQFF; DNA: TGCAGCGTTGTGGGACACCGGAGCTCCTACAATGAGCAGTTCTTC
D: -; J: TRBJ2-5; length: 13; size: few; V: TRBV7-6; CDR3: CASSLEVLQTQYF; DNA: TGTGCCAGCAGCTTAGAGGTTTTACAGACCCAGTACTTC
D: -; J: TRBJ2-5; length: 14; size: few; V: TRBV20-1; CDR3: CSGGVGAPQETQYF; DNA: TGCAGTGGGGGCGTAGGAGCACCGCAAGAGACCCAGTACTTC
D: -; J: TRBJ2-5; length: 16; size: few; V: TRBV7-9; CDR3: CASSLLQGIGQETQYF; DNA: TGTGCCAGCAGCTTACTTCAAGGGATAGGTCAAGAGACCCAGTACTTC
D: TRBD1; J: TRBJ2-7; length: 14; size: -; V: TRBV5-1; CDR3: CASSGTGGGYEQYF; DNA: TGCGCCAGCAGCGGTACAGGGGGCGGTTACGAGCAGTACTTC
D: -; J: TRBJ1-1; length: 14; size: many; V: TRBV28; CDR3: CASSSLVVATEAFF; DNA: TGTGCCAGCAGTTCCCTCGTTGTGGCGACTGAAGCTTTCTTT
D: TRBD1; J: TRBJ2-1; length: 15; size: few; V: TRBV12-3/TRBV12-4; CDR3: CASRGLGGIGNEQFF; DNA: TGTGCCAGCAGGGGTCTAGGGGGCATAGGCAATGAGCAGTTCTTC
D: -; J: TRBJ2-3; length: 14; size: few; V: TRBV28; CDR3: CASRPGGLITDQYF; DNA: TGTGCCAGCAGGCCCGGGGGCCTAATCACAGATCAGTATTTT
D: TRBD2; J: TRBJ2-2; length: 16; size: few; V: TRBV7-2; CDR3: CASSLVGGRGTGELFF; DNA: TGTGCCAGCAGCTTAGTCGGCGGGAGAGGGACCGGGGAGCTGTTTTTT
D: TRBD2; J: TRBJ2-7; length: 17; size: many; V: TRBV12-3/TRBV12-4; CDR3: CASSLWTSGTSNYEQYF; DNA: TGTGCCAGCAGTTTATGGACTAGCGGGACCTCAAACTACGAGCAGTACTTC
D: -; J: TRBJ2-7; length: 14; size: few; V: TRBV29-1; CDR3: CSVDLTGGGYEQYF; DNA: TGCAGCGTTGATTTGACAGGTGGGGGCTACGAGCAGTACTTC
D: -; J: TRBJ2-3; length: 14; size: -; V: TRBV28; CDR3: CASKVASSTDTQYF; DNA: TGTGCCAGCAAGGTAGCTTCTAGCACAGATACGCAGTATTTT
D: TRBD2; J: TRBJ2-1; length: 16; size: few; V: TRBV6-5; CDR3: CASRFSGLAGLNEQFF; DNA: TGTGCCAGCAGATTCTCGGGACTAGCGGGACTAAATGAGCAGTTCTTC
D: -; J: TRBJ1-2; length: 13; size: many; V: TRBV28; CDR3: CASSLLGLWGYTF; DNA: TGTGCCAGCAGTTTATTAGGATTGTGGGGCTACACCTTC
D: -; J: TRBJ2-7; length: 14; size: many; V: TRBV20-1; CDR3: CSARDMTMFGEQYF; DNA: TGCAGTGCTAGAGATATGACTATGTTTGGCGAGCAGTACTTC
D: TRBD2; J: TRBJ2-7; length: 14; size: -; V: TRBV6-2/TRBV6-3; CDR3: CATLIAGGPYEQYF; DNA: TGTGCCACCTTGATAGCGGGAGGGCCCTACGAGCAGTACTTC
D: TRBD2; J: TRBJ2-3; length: 14; size: many; V: TRBV27; CDR3: CASSFYHTSEEQYF; DNA: TGTGCCAGCAGTTTCTACCACACTAGCGAGGAGCAGTATTTT
D: -; J: TRBJ2-1; length: 14; size: many; V: TRBV6-2/TRBV6-3; CDR3: CASSPVVRGREQFF; DNA: TGTGCCAGCAGTCCCGTGGTACGGGGGCGCGAGCAGTTCTTC
D: TRBD2; J: TRBJ2-7; length: 14; size: -; V: TRBV20-1; CDR3: CSARPTSGIYEQYF; DNA: TGCAGTGCTAGACCGACTAGCGGGATTTACGAGCAGTACTTC
D: TRBD2; J: TRBJ2-3; length: 15; size: many; V: TRBV29-1; CDR3: CSVEGLAGFTDTQYF; DNA: TGCAGCGTTGAGGGACTAGCGGGATTCACAGATACGCAGTATTTT
D: TRBD2; J: TRBJ2-1; length: 15; size: few; V: TRBV6-2/TRBV6-3; CDR3: CASSYLAGYYNEQFF; DNA: TGTGCCAGCAGTTACCTAGCGGGATACTACAATGAGCAGTTCTTC
D: TRBD2; J: TRBJ2-7; length: 13; size: few; V: TRBV5-4; CDR3: CASSNGLVYEQYF; DNA: TGTGCCAGCAGCAACGGACTAGTCTACGAGCAGTACTTC
D: TRBD1; J: TRBJ2-3; length: 15; size: -; V: TRBV2; CDR3: CASEADRERTDTQYF; DNA: TGTGCCAGCGAGGCGGACAGGGAGAGAACAGATACGCAGTATTTT
D: -; J: TRBJ2-7; length: 14; size: many; V: TRBV6-5; CDR3: CASSYRQGGYEQYF; DNA: TGTGCCAGCAGCTATCGACAGGGAGGCTACGAGCAGTACTTC
D: TRBD2; J: TRBJ2-1; length: 17; size: -; V: TRBV12-3/TRBV12-4; CDR3: CASSLGPAGGPKIGQFF; DNA: TGTGCCAGCAGTTTAGGGCCAGCGGGAGGGCCGAAGATAGGGCAGTTCTTC
D: -; J: TRBJ2-3; length: 14; size: many; V: TRBV28; CDR3: CASSTVLSWDTQYF; DNA: TGTGCCAGCAGCACCGTCTTGAGTTGGGATACGCAGTATTTT
D: TRBD2; J: TRBJ2-1; length: 15; size: many; V: TRBV5-1; CDR3: CASSFTSGSSHEQFF; DNA: TGCGCCAGCAGCTTCACTAGCGGGAGTTCCCATGAGCAGTTCTTC
D: TRBD1; J: TRBJ2-7; length: 18; size: many; V: TRBV28; CDR3: CASSLVTTPGQGVYEQYF; DNA: TGTGCCAGCAGTTTAGTTACGACACCGGGACAGGGGGTATACGAGCAGTACTTC
D: TRBD2; J: TRBJ2-3; length: 15; size: -; V: TRBV7-3; CDR3: CASSRGLAGVYTQYF; DNA: TGTGCCAGCAGCCGTGGACTAGCGGGTGTTTATACGCAGTATTTT
D: -; J: TRBJ2-1; length: 15; size: -; V: TRBV30; CDR3: CAWSAKGLSYNEQFF; DNA: TGTGCCTGGAGTGCCAAGGGACTCTCGTACAATGAGCAGTTCTTC
D: -; J: TRBJ2-7; length: 18; size: few; V: TRBV7-8; CDR3: CASSLAGTSQAVPKEQYF; DNA: TGTGCCAGCAGCTTAGCCGGGACATCACAGGCCGTCCCTAAGGAGCAGTACTTC
D: TRBD1; J: TRBJ2-5; length: 13; size: few; V: TRBV2; CDR3: CASRGQAGETQYF; DNA: TGTGCCAGCAGGGGACAGGCGGGAGAGACCCAGTACTTC
D: TRBD2; J: TRBJ2-7; length: 16; size: -; V: TRBV28; CDR3: CASSPRTSGYPYEQYF; DNA: TGTGCCAGCAGTCCCCGGACTAGCGGGTATCCCTACGAGCAGTACTTC
D: -; J: TRBJ2-5; length: 13; size: few; V: TRBV5-5; CDR3: CASSLEGTETQYF; DNA: TGTGCCAGCAGCTTGGAAGGGACAGAGACCCAGTACTTC
D: -; J: TRBJ2-4; length: 15; size: few; V: TRBV6-2/TRBV6-3; CDR3: CASSYYARTENIQYF; DNA: TGTGCCAGCAGTTACTATGCCCGGACGGAAAACATTCAGTACTTC
D: -; J: TRBJ2-1; length: 14; size: many; V: TRBV5-1; CDR3: CASSLADTYNEQFF; DNA: TGCGCCAGCAGCTTAGCGGATACCTACAATGAGCAGTTCTTC
D: -; J: TRBJ2-3; length: 17; size: few; V: TRBV4-3; CDR3: CASSQDMSASSTDTQYF; DNA: TGCGCCAGCAGCCAAGATATGTCGGCGTCTAGCACAGATACGCAGTATTTT
D: -; J: TRBJ2-2; length: 15; size: many; V: TRBV24-1; CDR3: CATSVPSANTGELFF; DNA: TGTGCCACCAGTGTCCCCAGCGCGAACACCGGGGAGCTGTTTTTT
D: -; J: TRBJ2-3; length: 16; size: many; V: TRBV7-2; CDR3: CASSLNLLPRTDTQYF; DNA: TGTGCCAGCAGCTTAAACCTACTACCCCGCACAGATACGCAGTATTTT
D: -; J: TRBJ2-1; length: 14; size: many; V: TRBV15; CDR3: CATSKVRTDNEQFF; DNA: TGTGCCACCAGCAAGGTCCGGACGGACAATGAGCAGTTCTTC
D: -; J: TRBJ2-7; length: 13; size: once; V: TRBV29-1; CDR3: CSVENTGSYEQYF; DNA: TGCAGCGTTGAGAACACAGGTTCCTACGAGCAGTACTTC
D: TRBD2; J: TRBJ2-7; length: 19; size: few; V: TRBV27; CDR3: CASSFQGRSGREWVREQYF; DNA: TGTGCCAGCAGTTTTCAGGGCCGATCCGGGCGGGAGTGGGTCCGCGAGCAGTACTTC
D: TRBD1; J: TRBJ2-1; length: 15; size: many; V: TRBV20-1; CDR3: CSASDTGGFYNEQFF; DNA: TGCAGTGCTAGTGACACAGGGGGCTTCTACAATGAGCAGTTCTTC
D: -; J: TRBJ2-4; length: 16; size: -; V: TRBV12-1; CDR3: CASRPGSGRAKNIQYF; DNA: TGTGCCAGCCGTCCCGGCAGCGGGAGAGCCAAAAACATTCAGTACTTC
D: TRBD2; J: TRBJ2-1; length: 16; size: -; V: TRBV6-5; CDR3: CASSSHFSGKGNEQFF; DNA: TGTGCCAGCAGTTCCCATTTTAGCGGGAAGGGCAATGAGCAGTTCTTC